The rows below give T cell receptor beta chains drawn from one sample of a study of T-cell memory formation after mild COVID-19. TCRdb analysed the 5' RACE reads with MiXCR anew, one entry per CDR3 protein. The data hold over 350,000 distinct CDR3 sequences, with 20% to 25% observed a single time. The sequenced sample consisted of PBMCs or a T cell subset sorted from them (not recorded which). Every receptor here comes from an adult woman who had mild COVID-19 (a few samples of this study predate the infection). Cell type and time point are not known. Both conserved end residues are part of each CDR3. D genes are given only for firm matches. Size is stated for part of the rows, as once, few or many counts, or as a class when the clone is expanded.

d_call,clone_size,j_call,v_call,cdr3_aa,cdr3_nt
TRBD2,.,TRBJ2-7,TRBV7-3,CASSLIGSGSSEQYF,TGTGCCAGCAGCTTAATTGGTAGCGGGAGCTCCGAGCAGTACTTC
TRBD1,.,TRBJ1-2,TRBV13,CASSPLGQGIGYTF,TGTGCCAGCAGCCCACTCGGACAGGGAATTGGCTACACCTTC
.,.,TRBJ2-3,TRBV19,CASRPASTDTQYF,TGTGCCAGTAGACCCGCGAGCACAGATACGCAGTATTTT
.,many,TRBJ1-4,TRBV12-3/TRBV12-4,CASSFSPDSRDEKLFF,TGTGCCAGCAGTTTTTCCCCGGACAGCCGAGATGAAAAACTGTTTTTT
.,.,TRBJ1-2,TRBV6-5,CASASVYGYTF,TGTGCCAGCGCCTCCGTCTATGGCTACACCTTC
.,.,TRBJ2-1,TRBV7-2,CASSLVGDLIYNEQFF,TGTGCCAGCAGCTTAGTGGGGGACTTAATCTACAATGAGCAGTTCTTC
.,many,TRBJ2-5,TRBV7-8,CASTPPGSSGVQETQYF,TGTGCCAGCACACCTCCCGGGAGTAGCGGAGTCCAAGAGACCCAGTACTTC
.,.,TRBJ1-2,TRBV24-1,CATSDPGTIDGYTF,TGTGCCACCAGTGACCCCGGGACGATTGATGGCTACACCTTC
TRBD1,many,TRBJ2-7,TRBV18,CASSPGTGTYEQYF,TGTGCCAGCAGCCCCGGGACAGGGACCTACGAGCAGTACTTC
.,.,TRBJ2-3,TRBV28,CASRDRVSLADTQYF,TGTGCCAGCAGGGACCGGGTCTCACTGGCAGATACGCAGTATTTT